The clone carrying this TCR beta chain has just a few counts. These data are taken from a study of blood T cell repertoires in COVID-19. Across the study: The origin of the acute and convalescent COVID-19 samples was the United States, Italy and Spain.

Per the original methods: For nucleated cells, counts were estimated from reference gene primer amplification. The data were produced by immunoSEQ multiplex PCR, yet TCRdb's version contains in-frame clones alone and is incomplete. The D gene and trimming were derived from the DNA, and the V and J assignments and clone size from that table. The repertoire holds some 400,000 clones, with under 90% as singletons. Cohort placement rested on clinical history that participants reported themselves. The sequenced material came from PBMCs or T cells enriched from blood (not recorded which). The sequence derives from a woman in her twenties or thirties who had recovered from COVID-19.

CDR3 sequence reads: CASRDRYYGYTF. The DNA for the CDR3 is TGTGCCAGCAGGGACAGATACTATGGCTACACCTTC. V and J are TRBV7-9 and TRBJ1-2; the D gene is possibly TRBD1 (6 bases). CDR3 size: 12 residues. Germline CDR1 reads SEHNR; CDR2 reads FQNEAQ (reference sequence). V shed 6 bases and J shed 3 bases, with 8 bases lying between them.